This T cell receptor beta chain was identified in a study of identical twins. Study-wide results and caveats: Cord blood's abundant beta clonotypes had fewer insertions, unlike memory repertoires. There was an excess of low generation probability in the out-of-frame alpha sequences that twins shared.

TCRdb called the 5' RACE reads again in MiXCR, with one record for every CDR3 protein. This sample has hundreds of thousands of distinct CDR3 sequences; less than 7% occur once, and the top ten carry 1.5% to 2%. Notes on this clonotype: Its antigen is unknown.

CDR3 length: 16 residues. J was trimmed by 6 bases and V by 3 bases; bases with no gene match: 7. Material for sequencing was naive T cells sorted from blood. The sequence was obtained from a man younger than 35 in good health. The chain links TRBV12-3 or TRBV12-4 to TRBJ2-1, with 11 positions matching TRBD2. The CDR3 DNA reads TGTGCCAGCAGTTTCGGCACTAGCGGGAGAGGCAATGAGCAGTTCTTC. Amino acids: CASSFGTSGRGNEQFF.